Listed below are T cell receptor beta chains from one sample, sequenced in a study of Graves' ophthalmopathy and Graves' hyperthyroidism. TCRdb itself ran the multiplex PCR reads through MiXCR, one entry per CDR3 protein. The table lists roughly 350,000 distinct CDR3 sequences, about a sixth of them singletons. Sequencing used peripheral blood. The receptors originated from an adult woman with stable Graves' hyperthyroidism. Each CDR3 is given with its conserved first and last residue. The D gene is left open where the match is weak. A row's size may be missing; if present it is once, few, many or a size class.

CDR3 DNA	CDR3 protein	D gene	J gene	clone size	V gene
TGTGCCAGCAAGAGGGCTAGCGGGAGATCGTCTGAGACCCAGTACTTC	CASKRASGRSSETQYF	TRBD2	TRBJ2-5	NA	TRBV2
TGTGCCAGCGGAGCTCGGACCGGGACAGGGGTTAGGCGGGACCCCTGGAAGCAGTACTTC	CASGARTGTGVRRDPWKQYF	TRBD1	TRBJ2-7	many	TRBV28
TGTGCCAGCAGCCCCCGCCGTGGGGCTGGTGGAAACACCATATATTTT	CASSPRRGAGGNTIYF	NA	TRBJ1-3	many	TRBV11-2
TGTGCCACCAGCAGAGGAGGGACAGGGGATCCTCCCCAGCATTTT	CATSRGGTGDPPQHF	TRBD1	TRBJ1-5	many	TRBV15
TGCAGCGTTGATGGGGCAGGGGGTTACGAGCAGTACTTC	CSVDGAGGYEQYF	TRBD1	TRBJ2-7	many	TRBV29-1
TGCAGTGCCCCTGGCGGGGGGCGCGGATGGGAGACCCAGTACTTC	CSAPGGGRGWETQYF	TRBD2	TRBJ2-5	NA	TRBV20-1
TGTGCCAGCAGCTTAGGACAGGGGGCTCAAAACATTCAGTACTTC	CASSLGQGAQNIQYF	TRBD1	TRBJ2-4	many	TRBV11-2
TGTGCCATCAGCCTAGAACCTAACGAGCAGTACTTC	CAISLEPNEQYF	NA	TRBJ2-7	few	TRBV10-3
TGTGCCAGCAGCGTAGTATCAGGGGGCGGTGAGACCCAGTACTTC	CASSVVSGGGETQYF	TRBD1	TRBJ2-5	many	TRBV9
TGTGCCAGCACTAAAGGGGGTATTGGCAATCAGCCCCAGCATTTT	CASTKGGIGNQPQHF	NA	TRBJ1-5	NA	TRBV6-1
TGCGCCAGCAGCCCGCTGAGCGGGGCCCAAGAGACCCAGTACTTC	CASSPLSGAQETQYF	TRBD2	TRBJ2-5	NA	TRBV5-1
TGTGCCAGCAGTTACTCTGGCGGAGCCAAAAACATTCAGTACTTC	CASSYSGGAKNIQYF	NA	TRBJ2-4	many	TRBV6-5
TGTGCTAGTGGTTTGGTACAGGGGGATGGCTACACCTTC	CASGLVQGDGYTF	TRBD1	TRBJ1-2	many	TRBV12-5
TGTGCCAGCAGTCGCGTAACCCACAGGGGCCTTGAAGCTTTCTTT	CASSRVTHRGLEAFF	TRBD1	TRBJ1-1	many	TRBV28
TGTGCCAGCAGTGGGAGCACTGAAGCTTTCTTT	CASSGSTEAFF	NA	TRBJ1-1	many	TRBV6-1
TGTGCCAGCAGTGACCCGGGAGGGGCGGGCTACACCTTC	CASSDPGGAGYTF	NA	TRBJ1-2	many	TRBV28
TGTGCCAGTAGTATAATACCGGGACAGGGGCTCTATGGCTACACCTTC	CASSIIPGQGLYGYTF	TRBD1	TRBJ1-2	few	TRBV19
TGTGCCAGCACCGGGACAGGGGGCTCCTACGAGCAGTACTTC	CASTGTGGSYEQYF	TRBD1	TRBJ2-7	NA	TRBV6-1
TGCAGTGCTAGGGAAGGTTCTGGAAACACCATATATTTT	CSAREGSGNTIYF	NA	TRBJ1-3	many	TRBV20-1
TGTGCCAGCAGCCAAGAGACTAGCGGAGCCCTAAAGGAGCTGTTTTTT	CASSQETSGALKELFF	TRBD2	TRBJ2-2	many	TRBV4-2
TGTGCCAGCAGCATGGGACTAGCCCCCCACGAGCAGTACTTC	CASSMGLAPHEQYF	TRBD2	TRBJ2-7	many	TRBV7-2
TGTGCCAGCAGGAGGGACGGAACCTATGGCTACACCTTC	CASRRDGTYGYTF	NA	TRBJ1-2	NA	TRBV6-2/TRBV6-3
TGTGCCAGCAGCTTGAAACCGACAGGGAGGACTGAAGCTTTCTTT	CASSLKPTGRTEAFF	TRBD1	TRBJ1-1	many	TRBV5-6
TGCAGCGTTGAAGGGCGGAACCAAGAGACCCAGTACTTC	CSVEGRNQETQYF	NA	TRBJ2-5	many	TRBV29-1
TGTGCCAGCAGTTACCCGGCCGGGACACAGGAGACCCAGTACTTC	CASSYPAGTQETQYF	NA	TRBJ2-5	NA	TRBV6-5
TGTGCCAGCAGCCCCCCGCTTGACACTGAAGCTTTCTTT	CASSPPLDTEAFF	NA	TRBJ1-1	NA	TRBV12-3/TRBV12-4
TGTACCAGCAGCATCCCCGGGAGAAAAGAGACCCAGTACTTC	CTSSIPGRKETQYF	NA	TRBJ2-5	NA	TRBV11-2
TGTGCCAGCATCAATGGACTAGCGGGAGGCGAAGAGACCCAGTACTTC	CASINGLAGGEETQYF	TRBD2	TRBJ2-5	many	TRBV2
TGTGCCAGCAGTTCAGGAGGGAACCAAGAGACCCAGTACTTC	CASSSGGNQETQYF	NA	TRBJ2-5	many	TRBV6-2/TRBV6-3
TGTGCCAGCAGTTTCGTTGGGGCCGGCTATTACGAGCAGTACTTC	CASSFVGAGYYEQYF	NA	TRBJ2-7	many	TRBV28
TGTGCCAGCAGCTTAGCGGTGCCGGGGTACGAGCAGTACTTC	CASSLAVPGYEQYF	NA	TRBJ2-7	many	TRBV7-8
TGTGCCAGCAGCCAAGACTCCTGGGGGGAGGTCTACGAGCAGTACTTC	CASSQDSWGEVYEQYF	NA	TRBJ2-7	few	TRBV3-1
TGTGCCATCAGCGACACGGGGGTTGATCCCCAGCATTTT	CAISDTGVDPQHF	NA	TRBJ1-5	NA	TRBV10-3
TGTGCCAGCAGCGTAGGCTTTCGTAATTCCGAAGAGACCCAGTACTTC	CASSVGFRNSEETQYF	NA	TRBJ2-5	many	TRBV9
TGTGCCAGCAGTTTATTAACGCAGACCCAGTACTTC	CASSLLTQTQYF	NA	TRBJ2-5	many	TRBV28